The 15 T cell receptor beta chains listed next were all sequenced from one sample in a study of blood T cells in healthy people across ages. A second PCR, run for about 6 to 12 cycles, used a sample-barcoded 5' primer plus a J-beta primer mix. Each CDR3 protein is one row after TCRdb ran MiXCR on the 5' RACE reads. The sample holds about 1.7 million distinct CDR3 sequences, roughly 28% seen once. Sequences were obtained from blood. The receptors were gathered from a woman aged 25 to 39 in good health.

Only a few counts were recorded for this clonotype. V is TRBV7-2 and J is TRBJ1-4, with 7 nucleotides matching TRBD1. This CDR3 is built from 15 residues. The V gene end was trimmed by 5 bases and the J gene end by 4 bases; junction bases not matched to a gene: 7. Germline V CDR1 and CDR2: SGHTA, FQGNSA. CDR3 in DNA: TGTGCCAGCAGCGCCGAGGGGGCAAATAATGAAAAACTGTTTTTT. As protein: CASSAEGANNEKLFF. The variable domain in full, completed from reference TRBV7-2 and TRBJ1-4, reads GAGVSQSPSNKVTEKGKDVELRCDPISGHTALYWYRQSLGQGLEFLIYFQGNSAPDKSGLPSDRFSAERTGGSVSTLTIQRTQQEDSAVYLCASSAEGANNEKLFFGSGTQLSVL.

The V call is TRBV27, the J call TRBJ2-1; a weak D match, TRBD1 (5 bases). The V gene's germline CDR1 is MNHEY and CDR2 SMNVEV (reference sequence). This CDR3 is 15 amino acids long. V lost 4 bases and J 6 bases, leaving 16 bases between the germline ends. The CDR3 DNA sequence: TGTGCCAGCAGTTCAAACAGGAGCACGCTCAATGAGCAGTTCTTC. Its protein product is CASSSNRSTLNEQFF.

V and J are TRBV29-1 and TRBJ2-5; D is uncertain. CDR3 length: 12 residues. V was trimmed by 6 bases and J by 0 bases, leaving 8 bases between them. Germline V gives CDR1 SQVTM, CDR2 ANQGSEA. The CDR3 region is CSVATYQETQYF. The CDR3 region has the DNA TGCAGCGTCGCTACGTACCAAGAGACCCAGTACTTC.

This clonotype has more than one count but fewer than ten. The rearrangement joins TRBV2 to TRBJ2-7, with D tentatively TRBD1 (5 bases). The V end was cut by 7 bases, the J end by 4 bases, with 11 bases between. Germline CDR1 and CDR2: SNHLY and FYNNEI. The length of the CDR3 is 12 residues. CDR3 residues: CASTGSRYEQYF. CDR3 DNA: TGTGCCAGCACAGGGTCCCGTTACGAGCAGTACTTC. Variable domain in full (rest from reference TRBV2 and TRBJ2-7): EPEVTQTPSHQVTQMGQEVILRCVPISNHLYFYWYRQILGQKVEFLVSFYNNEISEKSEIFDDQFSVERPDGSNFTLKIRSTKLEDSAMYFCASTGSRYEQYFGPGTRLTVT.

The chain has TRBV20-1 and TRBJ1-2; TRBD1 matches 8 bases. This CDR3 region has 13 residues. CDR1 is DFQATT and CDR2 is SNEGSKA in the germline V gene (reference sequence). The ends lost 2 bases at V and 7 bases at J; junction bases unmatched: 6. CDR3 sequence (DNA): TGCAGTGCTAGACGGACAGGGAAGGGTGGCTACACCTTC. It translates to CSARRTGKGGYTF.

The chain couples TRBV7-2 to TRBJ2-2; D remains unclear. From germline, CDR1 is SGHTA and CDR2 FQGNSA. This CDR3 is built from 14 residues. The V end was cut by 6 bases, the J end by 7 bases, with 15 bases between. DNA for the CDR3: TGTGCCAGCAGTAAAACCCGCCCGGGCGGGGAGCTGTTTTTT. Protein sequence: CASSKTRPGGELFF.

The genes are TRBV12-3 or TRBV12-4 and TRBJ1-5; unclear D gene. CDR3 size: 13 residues. The V gene lost 6 bases and the J gene lost 9 bases, with 15 bases spanning the gap. The CDR3 reads CASSPLASGPQHF. The CDR3 coding sequence is TGTGCCAGCAGCCCCCTCGCTTCGGGGCCCCAGCATTTT.

The chain couples TRBV7-9 to TRBJ2-7; TRBD2 matches at 10 bases. Trimming took 8 bases from V and 0 from J; bases not matched to a gene: 1. The V gene's germline CDR1 is SEHNR and CDR2 FQNEAQ (reference sequence). The CDR3 is made up of 13 amino acids. The DNA of the CDR3 is TGTGCCAGCGGACTAGCGGCCTCCTACGAGCAGTACTTC. Its translation: CASGLAASYEQYF.

The chain has TRBV5-1 and TRBJ2-3; TRBD2 matches at 8 bases. Trimming cost V 4 bases and J 1 base; bases outside gene matches: 5. Germline values: CDR1 SGHRS, CDR2 YFSETQ. CDR3 length equals 15 residues. The CDR3 DNA follows: TGCGCCAGCAGCCAGACTAGCGTTCGCACAGATACGCAGTATTTT. This sequence encodes CASSQTSVRTDTQYF.

Comments on this clonotype: This may be a read error, as it is one base from a much larger clone. The rearrangement uses TRBV5-1 and TRBJ2-7; 13 bases fit TRBD2. Unmatched junction bases numbered 5, after V lost 0 bases and J lost 5 bases. There are 16 residues in the CDR3. CDR1 SGHRS and CDR2 YFSETQ come from the germline V gene. The CDR3: CASSLGGLAGRDEQYF. The CDR3, as DNA: TGCGCCAGCAGCTTGGGGGGACTAGCGGGGCGGGACGAGCAGTACTTC.

This clonotype occurred many times. The V call is TRBV4-1, the J call TRBJ2-5, with D possibly TRBD1 on 6 matching bases. This CDR3 contains 15 residues. V shed 3 bases and J shed 4 bases, with 15 bases lying between them. The germline CDR1 and CDR2 sequences are MGHRA and YSYEKL. The CDR3 region has the DNA TGCGCCAGCAGCCAGGGGTTACAGGGACGAGAGACCCAGTACTTC. This encodes CASSQGLQGRETQYF.

This clonotype has ten or more counts. The rearrangement uses TRBV7-2 and TRBJ2-3; D remains unclear. The ends were cut back, 3 bases at V and 2 bases at J, with 9 bases in the middle. The CDR3 is 14 residues long. CDR1 is SGHTA, CDR2 FQGNSA, per germline. CDR3 DNA sequence: TGTGCCAGCAGCTTCGGAACCCCCACAGATACGCAGTATTTT. This gives the protein CASSFGTPTDTQYF. The entire variable domain, with the rest obtained from reference TRBV7-2 and TRBJ2-3, is as follows: GAGVSQSPSNKVTEKGKDVELRCDPISGHTALYWYRQSLGQGLEFLIYFQGNSAPDKSGLPSDRFSAERTGGSVSTLTIQRTQQEDSAVYLCASSFGTPTDTQYFGPGTRLTVL.

This clonotype was counted between two and nine times. The chain is built from TRBV7-2 and TRBJ1-6, with D maybe TRBD1 (6 bases). V was cut by 3 bases and J by 0 bases, with 12 bases left in between. Germline lookup yields CDR1 SGHTA and CDR2 FQGNSA. This CDR3 has 17 amino acids. CDR3 DNA sequence: TGTGCCAGCAGCTTGGACAGTTCCCCCTCCTATAATTCACCCCTCCACTTT. As protein: CASSLDSSPSYNSPLHF.

The chain recombines TRBV15 with TRBJ2-1; D is uncertain. This CDR3 comprises 13 residues. Trimming cost V 6 bases and J 7 bases, with 13 bases left between them. The germline CDR1 and CDR2 sequences are LNHNV and YYDKDF (reference sequence). The CDR3 DNA is TGTGCCACCAGGGTTCGTAATGGAAATGAGCAGTTCTTC. It specifies CATRVRNGNEQFF.

This clonotype was seen at least ten times. The genes are TRBV12-3 or TRBV12-4 and TRBJ2-7; D unresolved. The CDR3 runs 12 residues. The V gene lost 1 base and the J gene lost 9 bases, with 10 bases spanning the gap. CDR3 bases: TGTGCCAGCAGTTTAGACGGGCTGGCGCAGTACTTC. It codes for CASSLDGLAQYF.